This TCR beta chain was sequenced in a study of cytomegalovirus exposure and HLA in healthy donors. Study information: The approximately 120 validation repertoires were reported in a later analysis to have been generated on the same platform as the roughly 670 first-cohort repertoires.

Looked up from germline, CDR1 is GTSNPN and CDR2 is SVGIG (reference sequence). V shed 6 bases and J shed 0 bases, with 9 bases lying between them. The CDR3 spans 13 residues. A remark on this clone: Its antigen is currently unknown.

Data came from immunoSEQ multiplex PCR; TCRdb stores just in-frame clones and leaves some out. In the table there are 150,000 to 200,000 clones, roughly 81% of which are singletons. Study-wide findings and caveats: Reported results showed that the classifier diagnosed cytomegalovirus status with high specificity and sensitivity. There were about 160 TCR beta chains listed as cytomegalovirus-associated. Researchers reported that a few CMV-associated chains were confirmed in vitro as CMV antigen-specific.

The J gene is TRBJ1-3, the V gene TRBV30; D perhaps matches TRBD1 (6 bases). Specimen: PBMCs. The sequence was collected from a woman aged 25 to 39 in good health and CMV-seronegative. CDR3 bases: TGTGCCTGCGACAGGAGCTCTGGAAACACCATATATTTT. Protein product: CACDRSSGNTIYF.